This passage covers 9 T cell receptor beta chains from one sample sequenced in a study of CD8+ T cells in alopecia areata (dated by TCRdb to 2016 to 2019). Libraries came from the immunoSEQ multiplex PCR assay. For TCR sequencing, RNA was extracted from every sample and reverse transcribed into cDNA to serve as template. The immuneACCESS repertoire file appears here via TCRdb, limited to in-frame rearrangements. These files lack a portion of the clones; in checked studies, under half of the deficit traces to unresolved V genes, and the cause of the others is not known. Present in this sample are about 180,000 clones, roughly 60% of which were seen just once. The top ten clonotypes cover more than 1.5% of the sample. What this sample's time point label stands for: baseline before oral tofacitinib. Sequencing was performed on CD4+ T cells sorted from blood, taken at week 0. These receptors came from a human donor with alopecia areata.

V is TRBV7-7 and J is TRBJ2-3; D remains ambiguous. CDR1 and CDR2 (germline): SSHAT, FNYEAQ (reference sequence). With 1 base removed from V and 6 bases from J, the gap between germline ends came to 14 bases. The CDR3 is 15 residues long. CDR3 nucleotide sequence: TGTGCCAGCAGCTTAGGTGGGCCCACGTCCGATACGCAGTATTTT. This codes for CASSLGGPTSDTQYF.

The chain couples TRBV9 to TRBJ2-5, with a tentative D call TRBD1 (6 bases). CDR3 length equals 15 residues. Germline V lookup: CDR1 SGDLS, CDR2 YYNGEE. V shed 6 bases and J shed 5 bases, with 20 bases lying between them. CDR3 region: CASITSGDTMETQYF. CDR3 bases: TGTGCCAGCATCACTTCCGGGGACACCATGGAGACCCAGTACTTC.

The table lists this clone with a count of one. The gene calls are TRBV2 and TRBJ1-5; possible D gene TRBD1, 6 bases. The germline gives CDR1 SNHLY, CDR2 FYNNEI. Deletions cut 3 bases from V and 6 bases from J, with 12 bases between. This CDR3 is 14 amino acids long. This CDR3 reads CASSDDRLFQPQHF. CDR3 nucleotides: TGTGCCAGCAGTGATGACAGGCTCTTTCAGCCCCAGCATTTT.

CDR3 region: CASTSGVTDTQYF. CDR3 bases: TGTGCCAGTACTAGCGGGGTCACAGATACGCAGTATTTT. The J gene is TRBJ2-3, the V gene TRBV19; 9 positions match TRBD2. The CDR3 is made up of 13 amino acids. Germline CDR1 and CDR2: LNHDA and SQIVND (reference sequence). V trimming: 7 bases; J trimming: 2 bases; junction bases outside the gene matches: 1.

The V call is TRBV10-3, the J call TRBJ1-2; no reliable D call. The V gene lost 3 bases and the J gene lost 8 bases, with 7 bases spanning the gap. This CDR3 spans 11 amino acids. Germline CDR1 reads ENHRY; CDR2 reads SYGVKD. The CDR3 loop is CAISDPRGYTF. The CDR3 DNA reads TGTGCCATCAGTGACCCGAGGGGCTACACCTTC.

The CDR3 reads CASSPNDREGYGYTF. CDR3 nucleotides: TGTGCCAGCAGTCCTAATGACAGGGAAGGCTATGGCTACACCTTC. The chain recombines TRBV6-6 with TRBJ1-2; 7 nucleotides match TRBD1. J lost 4 bases, V lost 5 bases, and 10 bases had no gene match. The length of the CDR3 is 15 residues. The germline V gene encodes CDR1 MNHNY and CDR2 SVGAGI (reference sequence).

As regards this clone: This sample also contains other DNA sequences that code for the same CDR3. The rearrangement joins TRBV2 to TRBJ1-2, with 8 bases that match TRBD1. CDR1 and CDR2 (germline): SNHLY, FYNNEI. This CDR3 spans 11 amino acids. With V trimmed by 3 bases and J by 14 bases, 5 bases remained unmatched. CDR3 region: CASSDRRGQTF. Written as DNA, the CDR3 is TGTGCCAGCAGTGATCGCAGGGGGCAAACCTTC.

The J gene is TRBJ1-2, the V gene TRBV19, with D tentatively TRBD1 (6 bases). From germline, CDR1 is LNHDA and CDR2 SQIVND (reference sequence). V was cut by 6 bases and J by 8 bases, with 13 bases left in between. The CDR3 spans 12 residues. The CDR3 DNA sequence: TGTGCCAGTAGCCCACAGGGCCGGGGCTACACCTTC. Translated, it gives CASSPQGRGYTF.

This clone was seen many times. The V gene is TRBV19, the J gene TRBJ2-2; D may match TRBD1 or TRBD2 (5 bases each). The V gene lost 7 bases and the J gene lost 2 bases, with 14 bases spanning the gap. The V gene's germline CDR1 is LNHDA and CDR2 SQIVND (reference sequence). This CDR3 comprises 15 residues. CDR3 coding DNA: TGTGCCAGTATTCGGGGCGGGCCAAACACCGGGGAGCTGTTTTTT. This gives the protein CASIRGGPNTGELFF.